This entry lists 26 T cell receptor beta chains sequenced from one sample in a study of identifying expanded T cells in peripheral blood (dated by TCRdb to the late 2010s). Library preparation employed the immunoSEQ multiplex PCR assay. Imported from immuneACCESS, the table was reduced by TCRdb to in-frame sequences with V and J called. These copies leave out some clones; in studies compared against another copy, an unresolved V gene accounts for under half, and the cause of the remainder is not known. Across this sample there are under 95,000 clones, with 75% to 90% seen only once. 2.8% of the sample is taken by the ten largest. Sequenced material: blood. The receptors were gathered from a person aged 18 to 70 in good health.

Details on this clone: Relative to the germline gene, one junction end is altered; a read error may explain this. This chain connects TRBV18 to TRBJ1-5; D is unresolved. Germline CDR1 and CDR2: KGHSH and LQKENI. This CDR3 has 14 residues. CDR3: CASSPARSHQPQHF. CDR3 DNA sequence: TGTGCCAGCTCACCAGCGCGTAGCCATCAGCCCCAGCATTTT.

The V gene is TRBV5-4, the J gene TRBJ2-7; 11 bases are shared with TRBD2. J was trimmed by 4 bases and V by 0 bases; bases with no gene match: 6. The CDR3 has 16 amino acids. The germline CDR1 and CDR2 sequences are SGHNT and YYREEE (reference sequence). The CDR3 region is CASSLAASGGTYEQYF. The CDR3 DNA sequence: TGTGCCAGCAGCTTGGCGGCTAGCGGGGGGACGTACGAGCAGTACTTC.

The chain couples TRBV28 to TRBJ2-7; D may correspond to TRBD1 or TRBD2 (5 bases each). The CDR3 consists of 14 residues. V gave up 6 bases and J gave up 6 bases, with 18 bases separating them. Germline V CDR1 and CDR2: MDHEN, SYDVKM. DNA of the CDR3: TGTGCCAGCAGACCGGGACCGGGTCGGGGCGAGCAGTACTTC. This sequence encodes CASRPGPGRGEQYF.

The V and J genes are TRBV9 and TRBJ2-3; maybe TRBD2 (7 bases). Germline V gene sequence: CDR1 SGDLS, CDR2 YYNGEE. The CDR3 runs 15 residues. Trimming stripped 0 bases from V and 4 bases from J, with 12 bases between. The CDR3 loop is CASSVGAGASDTQYF. The CDR3 DNA follows: TGTGCCAGCAGCGTAGGGGCGGGGGCGTCAGATACGCAGTATTTT.

V and J are TRBV4-3 and TRBJ2-1; D remains unclear. Germline CDR1 and CDR2: LGHNA and YSLEER. With 2 bases removed from V and 2 bases from J, the gap between germline ends came to 10 bases. There are 15 residues in the CDR3. The CDR3 protein is CASSQTESAYNEQFF. CDR3 DNA sequence: TGCGCCAGCAGCCAAACCGAATCTGCCTACAATGAGCAGTTCTTC.

V usage is TRBV2 and J usage is TRBJ2-5, with D possibly being TRBD1 (7 bases). V was cut by 7 bases and J by 4 bases, with 10 bases left in between. The length of the CDR3 is 12 residues. Germline V CDR1 and CDR2: SNHLY, FYNNEI. In DNA form, the CDR3 reads TGTGCCAGCAATCAGGGGGGAGAGACCCAGTACTTC. Its protein is CASNQGGETQYF.

The chain combines TRBV18 with TRBJ2-7; D gene uncertain. V lost 2 bases and J 0 bases, leaving 11 bases between the germline ends. The CDR3 extends over 15 amino acids. CDR1 and CDR2 from the germline V gene are KGHSH and LQKENI. As DNA, the CDR3 is TGTGCCAGCTCACCAGGACCGCCAAGCTCCTACGAGCAGTACTTC. Its translation is CASSPGPPSSYEQYF.

The sample holds one count of this clone. The chain carries TRBV27 and TRBJ2-3, with D maybe TRBD2 (7 bases). The CDR3 extends over 16 amino acids. Germline V gives CDR1 MNHEY, CDR2 SMNVEV (reference sequence). Trimming pared 2 bases from V and 2 bases from J, leaving 14 bases between. CDR3 region: CASSLRGRAYTDTQYF. The CDR3 coding sequence is TGTGCCAGCAGTTTAAGGGGGAGGGCCTACACAGATACGCAGTATTTT.

The chain uses TRBV28 and TRBJ1-1, with D possibly matching TRBD1 (5 bases). Trimming pared 3 bases from V and 0 bases from J, leaving 14 bases between. The CDR3 runs to 16 residues. Germline lookup yields CDR1 MDHEN and CDR2 SYDVKM. The CDR3 DNA reads TGTGCCAGCAGTTTCCCTGCCAGGGCCCTGAACACTGAAGCTTTCTTT. Protein sequence: CASSFPARALNTEAFF.

The chain couples TRBV5-1 to TRBJ1-1; D perhaps matches TRBD1 (5 bases). Trimming cost V 8 bases and J 0 bases, with 14 bases left between them. Germline loops: CDR1 SGHRS, CDR2 YFSETQ. The CDR3 has 14 residues. The CDR3: CASSITGMNTEAFF. CDR3 sequence (DNA): TGCGCCAGTTCTATAACAGGTATGAACACTGAAGCTTTCTTT.

V is TRBV7-2 and J is TRBJ2-2; D gene ambiguous. The V end lost 1 base, the J end lost 9 bases, and 9 bases lay between the germline ends. CDR1 and CDR2 from the germline V gene are SGHTA and FQGNSA. The CDR3 is made up of 13 amino acids. The CDR3 nucleotides read TGTGCCAGCAGCTTAGGGACGCGGAGGGAGCTGTTTTTT. This encodes CASSLGTRRELFF.

This chain joins TRBV4-3 and TRBJ1-3; D is perhaps TRBD1 (6 bases). Trimming shortened V by 0 bases and J by 0 bases, and 12 bases separated the two germline ends. The CDR3 spans 17 residues. Germline CDR1 reads LGHNA; CDR2 reads YSLEER. Written as DNA, the CDR3 is TGCGCCAGCAGCCAAGATCTACAGGGCCCCTCTGGAAACACCATATATTTT. Amino acids: CASSQDLQGPSGNTIYF.

The chain uses TRBV5-1 and TRBJ1-3; perhaps TRBD1 as D (6 bases). The germline V and J ends were trimmed by 0 bases and 0 bases, with 13 bases remaining between them. The CDR3 is 17 residues long. Germline V gives CDR1 SGHRS, CDR2 YFSETQ. CDR3 DNA: TGCGCCAGCAGCTTGGCCAGAGGGGGATTCTCTGGAAACACCATATATTTT. It yields the protein CASSLARGGFSGNTIYF.

This rearrangement joins TRBV13 to TRBJ2-2; no reliable D call. There are 11 residues in the CDR3. CDR1 and CDR2 from the germline V gene are PRHDT and FYEKMQ (reference sequence). The ends were cut back, 6 bases at V and 5 bases at J, with 4 bases in the middle. This chain's CDR3 is CASSRTGELFF. DNA of the CDR3: TGTGCCAGCAGTAGGACCGGGGAGCTGTTTTTT.

The chain couples TRBV6-6 to TRBJ1-6; D is undetermined. Germline-derived CDR1 and CDR2 are MNHNY and SVGAGI (reference sequence). The CDR3 spans 13 residues. V lost 2 bases and J lost 10, with 9 bases in between. The CDR3 DNA sequence: TGTGCCAGCAGTTACGCCGAAGGGTCACCCCTCCACTTT. Its protein is CASSYAEGSPLHF.

This chain uses TRBV5-1 with TRBJ2-1, with 8 bases matching TRBD1. This CDR3 is built from 16 residues. CDR1 SGHRS and CDR2 YFSETQ come from the germline V gene. J lost 3 bases, V lost 2 bases, and 7 bases had no gene match. The CDR3 sequence: CASSFQGAPYYNEQFF. CDR3 nucleotide sequence: TGCGCCAGCAGCTTTCAGGGGGCCCCCTACTACAATGAGCAGTTCTTC.

The J gene is TRBJ2-5, the V gene TRBV5-1; 8 bases align to TRBD1. V dropped 0 bases and J dropped 4; count of bases not matched to a gene: 14. This CDR3 region has 18 residues. Germline CDR1 is SGHRS and CDR2 is YFSETQ. Here the CDR3 reads CASSLGAGGSMAGETQYF. In DNA form, the CDR3 reads TGCGCCAGCAGCTTGGGGGCAGGGGGCTCGATGGCGGGAGAGACCCAGTACTTC. The complete variable domain, with remaining parts taken from reference TRBV5-1 and TRBJ2-5, reads KAGVTQTPRYLIKTRGQQVTLSCSPISGHRSVSWYQQTPGQGLQFLFEYFSETQRNKGNFPGRFSGRQFSNSRSEMNVSTLELGDSALYLCASSLGAGGSMAGETQYFGPGTRLLVL.

This rearrangement joins TRBV2 to TRBJ2-2; 15 bases are shared with TRBD2. This CDR3 is 16 amino acids long. Germline V CDR1 and CDR2: SNHLY, FYNNEI. V trimming: 6 bases; J trimming: 4 bases; junction bases outside the gene matches: 3. For the CDR3, the DNA is TGTGCCAGCAGAGTGGGACTAGCGGGAGGCACCGGGGAGCTGTTTTTT. It codes for CASRVGLAGGTGELFF. Full variable domain (missing parts from reference TRBV2 and TRBJ2-2): EPEVTQTPSHQVTQMGQEVILRCVPISNHLYFYWYRQILGQKVEFLVSFYNNEISEKSEIFDDQFSVERPDGSNFTLKIRSTKLEDSAMYFCASRVGLAGGTGELFFGEGSRLTVL.

The chain links TRBV11-2 to TRBJ2-1; no clear D gene. The length of the CDR3 is 11 residues. In germline, CDR1 is SGHAT, CDR2 FQNNGV. The germline V and J ends were trimmed by 4 bases and 10 bases, with 8 bases remaining between them. The CDR3 DNA follows: TGTGCCAGCAGCTCTCAGTGGGAGCAGTTCTTC. It is translated as CASSSQWEQFF.

The chain employs TRBV5-1 and TRBJ2-7, with a weak D call TRBD2 (6 bases). The ends were cut back, 4 bases at V and 4 bases at J, with 15 bases in the middle. Germline V CDR1 and CDR2: SGHRS, YFSETQ. This CDR3 has 14 amino acids. In DNA form, the CDR3 reads TGCGCCAGCAGCCTGGGAGGTACAGATTACGAGCAGTACTTC. Translating it yields CASSLGGTDYEQYF.

The chain's CDR3 is CAISESGDGSSYNEQFF. The CDR3 DNA follows: TGTGCCATCAGTGAGTCCGGAGACGGTAGTTCCTACAATGAGCAGTTCTTC. V usage is TRBV10-3 and J usage is TRBJ2-1; the D is unclear. V was pared by 0 bases and J by 1 base, with 13 bases between. The CDR3 extends over 17 amino acids. The germline V gene has CDR1 ENHRY and CDR2 SYGVKD.

The V and J genes are TRBV15 and TRBJ2-1, with D unclear. The CDR3 sequence is 15 residues long. From germline, CDR1 is LNHNV and CDR2 YYDKDF (reference sequence). V lost 3 bases and J 3 bases, leaving 12 bases between the germline ends. The CDR3 spells CATSSADTDYNEQFF. In DNA form, the CDR3 reads TGTGCCACCAGCAGTGCAGACACGGACTACAATGAGCAGTTCTTC.

This clone was seen just once. The V gene is TRBV7-9, the J gene TRBJ2-3; TRBD2 matches at 7 bases. The V segment lost 1 base and the J segment 2 bases; nucleotides outside the gene matches: 3. This CDR3 is 15 amino acids long. From germline, CDR1 is SEHNR and CDR2 FQNEAQ (reference sequence). The CDR3 DNA reads as TGTGCCAGCAGCTTAGTCGGGACTATCACAGATACGCAGTATTTT. Its protein is CASSLVGTITDTQYF.

This chain connects TRBV7-9 to TRBJ2-5; maybe TRBD2 (6 bases). The last part of the DNA fits TRBJ2-7 better; the J call may be wrong. CDR3 length equals 12 residues. CDR1 SEHNR and CDR2 FQNEAQ come from the germline V gene (reference sequence). CDR3 bases: TGTGCCAGCAGCATGGACTACTTCGAGCAGTACTTC. Its translation: CASSMDYFEQYF.

The chain joins TRBV11-3 to TRBJ2-6, with D perhaps TRBD1 (5 bases). The CDR3 covers 15 residues. The germline V gene encodes CDR1 SGHNT and CDR2 YENEEA. V was clipped by 2 bases and J by 1 base, with 6 bases between them. The CDR3: CASSLQGSGANVLTF. CDR3 nucleotides: TGTGCCAGCAGCTTACAGGGATCTGGGGCCAACGTCCTGACTTTC. The complete variable domain, with remaining parts taken from reference TRBV11-3 and TRBJ2-6, reads EAGVVQSPRYKIIEKKQPVAFWCNPISGHNTLYWYLQNLGQGPELLIRYENEEAVDDSQLPKDRFSAERLKGVDSTLKIQPAELGDSAVYLCASSLQGSGANVLTFGAGSRLTVL.

V usage is TRBV9 and J usage is TRBJ2-1, with a possible D match to TRBD2 (5 bases). The V end lost 0 bases, the J end lost 4 bases, and 11 bases lay between the germline ends. Germline loops: CDR1 SGDLS, CDR2 YYNGEE. The CDR3 is 15 residues long. CDR3 residues: CASSVVSDSYNEQFF. The CDR3 DNA is TGTGCCAGCAGCGTAGTGTCGGACTCTTACAATGAGCAGTTCTTC. The full variable domain, rest sourced from reference TRBV9 and TRBJ2-1, is DSGVTQTPKHLITATGQRVTLRCSPRSGDLSVYWYQQSLDQGLQFLIQYYNGEERAKGNILERFSAQQFPDLHSELNLSSLELGDSALYFCASSVVSDSYNEQFFGPGTRLTVL.